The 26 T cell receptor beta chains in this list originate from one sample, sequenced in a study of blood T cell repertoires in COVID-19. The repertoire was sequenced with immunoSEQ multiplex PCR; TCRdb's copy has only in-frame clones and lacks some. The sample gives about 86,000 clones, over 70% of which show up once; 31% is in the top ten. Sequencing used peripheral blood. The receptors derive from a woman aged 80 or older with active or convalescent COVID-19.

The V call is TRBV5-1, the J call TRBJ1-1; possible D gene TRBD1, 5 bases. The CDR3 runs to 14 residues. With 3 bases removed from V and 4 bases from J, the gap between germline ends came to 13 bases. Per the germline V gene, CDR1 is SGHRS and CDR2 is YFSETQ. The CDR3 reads CASSSGIVGTEAFF. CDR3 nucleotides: TGCGCCAGCAGCTCAGGGATCGTGGGCACTGAAGCTTTCTTT.

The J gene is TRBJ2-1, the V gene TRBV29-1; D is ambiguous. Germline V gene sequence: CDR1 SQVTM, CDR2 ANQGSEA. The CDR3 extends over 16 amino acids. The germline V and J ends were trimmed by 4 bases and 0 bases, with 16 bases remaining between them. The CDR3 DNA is TGCAGCGTTGTCCCGCGGCGTCTCAGCTCCTACAATGAGCAGTTCTTC. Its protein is CSVVPRRLSSYNEQFF.

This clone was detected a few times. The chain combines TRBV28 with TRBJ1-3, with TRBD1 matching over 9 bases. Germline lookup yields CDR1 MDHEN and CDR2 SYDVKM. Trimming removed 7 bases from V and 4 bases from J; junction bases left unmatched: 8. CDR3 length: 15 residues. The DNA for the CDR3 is TGTGCCAGCACCCGACAGGGGGTGAAGGGAAACACCATATATTTT. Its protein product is CASTRQGVKGNTIYF.

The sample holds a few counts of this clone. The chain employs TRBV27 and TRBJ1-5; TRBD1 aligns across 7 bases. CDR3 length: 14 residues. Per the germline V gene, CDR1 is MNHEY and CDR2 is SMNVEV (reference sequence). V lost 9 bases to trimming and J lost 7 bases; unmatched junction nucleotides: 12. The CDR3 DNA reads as TGTGCCAGACCCCGCGACAGGGTAGCACAGCCCCAGCATTTT. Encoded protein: CARPRDRVAQPQHF.

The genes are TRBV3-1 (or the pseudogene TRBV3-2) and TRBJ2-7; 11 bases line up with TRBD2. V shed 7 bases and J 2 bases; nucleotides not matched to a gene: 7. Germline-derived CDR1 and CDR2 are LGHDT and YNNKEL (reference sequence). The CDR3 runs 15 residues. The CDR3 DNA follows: TGTGCCAGCACCAGAAATAGCGGGGGGGCCTACGAGCAGTACTTC. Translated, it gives CASTRNSGGAYEQYF.

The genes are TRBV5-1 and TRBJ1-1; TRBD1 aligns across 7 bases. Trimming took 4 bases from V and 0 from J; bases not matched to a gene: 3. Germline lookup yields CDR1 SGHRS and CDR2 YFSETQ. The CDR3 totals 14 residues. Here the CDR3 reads CASSPGTVNTEAFF. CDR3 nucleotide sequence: TGCGCCAGCAGCCCAGGGACAGTGAACACTGAAGCTTTCTTT.

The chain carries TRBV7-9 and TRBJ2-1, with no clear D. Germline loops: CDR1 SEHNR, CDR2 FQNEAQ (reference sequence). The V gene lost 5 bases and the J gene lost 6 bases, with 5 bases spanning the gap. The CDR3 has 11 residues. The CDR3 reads CASSELNEQFF. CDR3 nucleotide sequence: TGTGCCAGCAGCGAGCTCAATGAGCAGTTCTTC.

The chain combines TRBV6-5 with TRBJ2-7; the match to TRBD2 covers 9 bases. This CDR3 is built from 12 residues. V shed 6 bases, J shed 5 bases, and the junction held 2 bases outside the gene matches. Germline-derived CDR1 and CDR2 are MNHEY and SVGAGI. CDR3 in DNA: TGTGCCAGCAGAAGGACTAGCGACGAGCAGTACTTC. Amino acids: CASRRTSDEQYF.

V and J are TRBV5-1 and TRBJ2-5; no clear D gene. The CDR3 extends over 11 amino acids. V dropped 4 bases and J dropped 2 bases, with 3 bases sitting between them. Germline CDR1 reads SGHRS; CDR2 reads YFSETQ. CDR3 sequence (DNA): TGCGCCAGCAGCACACAAGAGACCCAGTACTTC. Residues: CASSTQETQYF.

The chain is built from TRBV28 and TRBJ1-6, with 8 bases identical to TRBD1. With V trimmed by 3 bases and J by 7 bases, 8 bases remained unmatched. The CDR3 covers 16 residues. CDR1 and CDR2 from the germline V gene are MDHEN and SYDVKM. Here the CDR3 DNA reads TGTGCCAGCAGTTTCCACCAGGGGGCTAGGAATTCACCCCTCCACTTT. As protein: CASSFHQGARNSPLHF. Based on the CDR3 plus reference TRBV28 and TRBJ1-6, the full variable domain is DVKVTQSSRYLVKRTGEKVFLECVQDMDHENMFWYRQDPGLGLRLIYFSYDVKMKEKGDIPEGYSVSREKKERFSLILESASTNQTSMYLCASSFHQGARNSPLHFGNGTRLTVT.

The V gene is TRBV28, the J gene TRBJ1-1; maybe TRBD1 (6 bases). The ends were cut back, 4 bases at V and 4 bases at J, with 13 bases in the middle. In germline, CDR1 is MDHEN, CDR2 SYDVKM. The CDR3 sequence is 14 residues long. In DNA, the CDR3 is TGTGCCAGCAGTTCTCTCAGGGGTGGCACTGAAGCTTTCTTT. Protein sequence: CASSSLRGGTEAFF.

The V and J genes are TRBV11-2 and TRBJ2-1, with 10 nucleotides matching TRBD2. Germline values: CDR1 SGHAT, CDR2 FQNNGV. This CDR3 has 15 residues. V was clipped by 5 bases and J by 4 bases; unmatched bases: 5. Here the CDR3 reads CASSRLAGIYNEQFF. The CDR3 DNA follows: TGTGCCAGCAGCCGACTAGCGGGTATATACAATGAGCAGTTCTTC.

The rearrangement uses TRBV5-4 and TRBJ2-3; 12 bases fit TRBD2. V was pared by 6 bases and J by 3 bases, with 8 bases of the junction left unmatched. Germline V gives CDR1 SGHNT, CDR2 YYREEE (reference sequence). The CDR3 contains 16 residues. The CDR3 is CASNPRTSGTTDTQYF. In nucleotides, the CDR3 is TGTGCCAGCAATCCGCGGACTAGCGGGACGACAGATACGCAGTATTTT.

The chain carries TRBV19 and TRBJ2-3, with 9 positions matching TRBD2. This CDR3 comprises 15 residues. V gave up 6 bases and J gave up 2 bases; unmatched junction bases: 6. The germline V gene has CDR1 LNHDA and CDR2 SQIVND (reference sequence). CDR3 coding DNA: TGTGCCAGTAGGGGCGGGGGGGCAAACACAGATACGCAGTATTTT. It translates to CASRGGGANTDTQYF.

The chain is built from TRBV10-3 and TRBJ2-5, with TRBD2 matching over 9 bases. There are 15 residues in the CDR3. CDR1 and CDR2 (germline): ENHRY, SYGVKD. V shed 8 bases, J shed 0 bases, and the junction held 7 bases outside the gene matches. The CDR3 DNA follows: TGTGCCATCTCTTCGGCTAGCGGGAACCAAGAGACCCAGTACTTC. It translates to CAISSASGNQETQYF.

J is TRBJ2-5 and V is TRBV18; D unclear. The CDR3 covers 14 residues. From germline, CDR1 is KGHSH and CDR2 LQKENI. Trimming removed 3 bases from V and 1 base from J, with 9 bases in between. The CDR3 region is CASSPSYSQETQYF. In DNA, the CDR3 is TGTGCCAGCTCACCTTCCTATAGCCAAGAGACCCAGTACTTC.

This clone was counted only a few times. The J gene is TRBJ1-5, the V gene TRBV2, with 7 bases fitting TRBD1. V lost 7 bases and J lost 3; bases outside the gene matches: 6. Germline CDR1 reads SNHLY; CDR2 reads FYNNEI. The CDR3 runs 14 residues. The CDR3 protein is CASKGGDANQPQHF. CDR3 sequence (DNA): TGTGCCAGCAAAGGGGGCGATGCCAATCAGCCCCAGCATTTT.

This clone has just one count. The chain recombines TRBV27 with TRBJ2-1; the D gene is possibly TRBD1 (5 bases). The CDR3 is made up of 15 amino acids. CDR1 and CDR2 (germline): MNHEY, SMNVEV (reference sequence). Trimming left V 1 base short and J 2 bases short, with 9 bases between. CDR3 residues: CASSLYAGTYNEQFF. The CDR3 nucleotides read TGTGCCAGCAGTTTATACGCAGGGACCTACAATGAGCAGTTCTTC.

CDR3 residues: CASSYGTSGVEEQYF. Here the CDR3 DNA reads TGTGCCAGCAGCTACGGGACTAGCGGGGTCGAAGAGCAGTACTTC. This rearrangement joins TRBV7-2 to TRBJ2-7; 13 bases are shared with TRBD2. The CDR3 loop spans 15 amino acids. Germline lookup yields CDR1 SGHTA and CDR2 FQGNSA. V lost 4 bases, J lost 7 bases, and 7 bases stayed unmatched. The entire variable domain, with the rest obtained from reference TRBV7-2 and TRBJ2-7, is as follows: GAGVSQSPSNKVTEKGKDVELRCDPISGHTALYWYRQSLGQGLEFLIYFQGNSAPDKSGLPSDRFSAERTGGSVSTLTIQRTQQEDSAVYLCASSYGTSGVEEQYFGPGTRLTVT.

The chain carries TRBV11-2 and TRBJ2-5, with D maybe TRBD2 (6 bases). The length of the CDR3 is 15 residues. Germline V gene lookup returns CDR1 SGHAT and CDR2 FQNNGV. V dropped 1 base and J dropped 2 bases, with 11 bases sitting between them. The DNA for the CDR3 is TGTGCCAGCAGCTTAGGATATGGGGGGCAAGAGACCCAGTACTTC. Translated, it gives CASSLGYGGQETQYF.

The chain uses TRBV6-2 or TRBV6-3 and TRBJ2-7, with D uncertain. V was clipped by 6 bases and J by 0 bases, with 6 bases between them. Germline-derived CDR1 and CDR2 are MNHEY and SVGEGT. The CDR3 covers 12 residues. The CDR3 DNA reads TGTGCCAGCAGCGGGCCCTCCTACGAGCAGTACTTC. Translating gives CASSGPSYEQYF.

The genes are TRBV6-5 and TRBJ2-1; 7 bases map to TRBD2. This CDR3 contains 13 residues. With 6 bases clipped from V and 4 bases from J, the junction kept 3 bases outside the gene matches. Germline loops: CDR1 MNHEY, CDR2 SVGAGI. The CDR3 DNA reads TGTGCCAGCAGGGGAGGGTCTTACAATGAGCAGTTCTTC. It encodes CASRGGSYNEQFF.

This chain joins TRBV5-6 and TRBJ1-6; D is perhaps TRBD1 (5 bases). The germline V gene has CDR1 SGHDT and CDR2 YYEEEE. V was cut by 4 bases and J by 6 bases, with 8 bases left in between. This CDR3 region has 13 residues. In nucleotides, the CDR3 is TGTGCCAGCAGCCTCGACAGTAATTCACCCCTCCACTTT. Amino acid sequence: CASSLDSNSPLHF.

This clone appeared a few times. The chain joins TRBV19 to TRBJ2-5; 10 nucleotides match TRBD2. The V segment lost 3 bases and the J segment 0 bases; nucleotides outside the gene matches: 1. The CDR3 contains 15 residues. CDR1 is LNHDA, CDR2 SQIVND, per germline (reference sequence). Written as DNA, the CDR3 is TGTGCCAGTAGTATTAGCGGGAGGTACCAAGAGACCCAGTACTTC. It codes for CASSISGRYQETQYF.

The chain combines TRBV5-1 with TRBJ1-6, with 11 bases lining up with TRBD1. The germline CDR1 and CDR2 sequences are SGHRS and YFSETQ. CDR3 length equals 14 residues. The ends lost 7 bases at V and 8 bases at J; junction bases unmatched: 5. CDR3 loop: CASSGQGADSPLHF. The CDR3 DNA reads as TGCGCCAGCTCCGGACAGGGGGCTGATTCACCCCTCCACTTT.

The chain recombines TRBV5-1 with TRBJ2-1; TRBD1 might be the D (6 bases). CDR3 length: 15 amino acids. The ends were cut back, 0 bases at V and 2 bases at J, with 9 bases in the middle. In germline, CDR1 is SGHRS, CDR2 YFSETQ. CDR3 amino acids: CASSLGQGTYNEQFF. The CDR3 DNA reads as TGCGCCAGCAGCTTGGGTCAGGGGACCTACAATGAGCAGTTCTTC.